Listed below are T cell receptor beta chains from one sample, sequenced in a study of T-cell reconstitution after alpha-beta-depleted transplantation in children. TCRdb called the PCR reads again in MiXCR, with one record for every CDR3 protein. The sample has roughly 500,000 distinct CDR3 sequences, less than 35% seen once; the top ten hold 2% to 3%. The material was PBMCs from the stem cell graft donor, obtained from the stem cell graft. These receptor sequences come from a human donor who donated a stem cell graft to a child with aplastic anemia. The CDR3 runs from the conserved cysteine through the conserved F or W. A D gene is named only where the DNA matches it firmly. Not all rows give a size; the values are once, few, many and, for expanded clones, a class.

d_gene	v_gene	j_gene	abundance	CDR3nt	CDR3aa
TRBD1	TRBV11-1	TRBJ1-5	few	TGTGCCAGCAGCTTAGGCAGGGGGGATCAGCCCCAGCATTTT	CASSLGRGDQPQHF
TRBD2	TRBV20-1	TRBJ2-1	-	TGCAGCGGGGTAGCGGGAGGTAGCTCCTACAATGAGCAGTTCTTC	CSGVAGGSSYNEQFF
-	TRBV5-4	TRBJ1-2	-	TGTGCCAGCAGCTTGGGGGTCCTCCCAACCTCCCACACCTTC	CASSLGVLPTSHTF
TRBD1	TRBV5-1	TRBJ1-2	few	TGCGCCAGCAGCTCGGGACAGCCGGTCGGGTCTGTTAACTATGGCTACACCTTC	CASSSGQPVGSVNYGYTF
-	TRBV30	TRBJ2-7	-	TGTGCCTGGAGTGTAGGGGGACTTCCCCGCGGGGAGCAGTACTTC	CAWSVGGLPRGEQYF
-	TRBV7-8	TRBJ2-1	few	TGTGCCAGCACCCCCGAAGGATACAGCTCCTACAATGAGCAGTTCTTC	CASTPEGYSSYNEQFF
TRBD2	TRBV20-1	TRBJ2-7	few	TGCAGTGCTAGCCCCGGAGGACTAGCGGGAGACGAGCAGTACTTC	CSASPGGLAGDEQYF
TRBD1	TRBV6-1	TRBJ2-7	few	TGTGCCAGCAGTACCGGGACAGGGGATGAGGAGCAGTACTTC	CASSTGTGDEEQYF
-	TRBV18	TRBJ2-2	-	TGTGCCAGCTCACCAGACACCATCGGCCCCGGGGAGCTGTTTTTT	CASSPDTIGPGELFF
-	TRBV20-1	TRBJ2-5	few	TGCAGTGCCGTCGGACTGCTTGTCCAGACCCAGTACTTC	CSAVGLLVQTQYF
-	TRBV6-2/TRBV6-3	TRBJ2-5	once	TGTGCCAGCAGCGACGGGGGGACCCAGTACTTC	CASSDGGTQYF
-	TRBV12-3/TRBV12-4	TRBJ1-5	few	TGTGCCAGCAGTTTTAGCGAGGAAGGGCCCCAGCATTTT	CASSFSEEGPQHF
-	TRBV10-3	TRBJ2-5	many	TGTGCCATCAGTGATCCGCAGGGCCAAGAGACCCAGTACTTC	CAISDPQGQETQYF
-	TRBV6-2/TRBV6-3	TRBJ2-2	few	TGTGCCAGCACCTCGGCCAGGGACAAGGGGAACACCGGGGAGCTGTTTTTT	CASTSARDKGNTGELFF
TRBD2	TRBV20-1	TRBJ2-1	-	TGCAGTGCTAGAGATGGGGATAGCGGGGTGAATGAGCAGTTCTTC	CSARDGDSGVNEQFF
-	TRBV7-9	TRBJ1-1	-	TGTGCCAGCAGCCAATTCCGGGCGATGGGGGACACTGAAGCTTTCTTT	CASSQFRAMGDTEAFF
-	TRBV20-1	TRBJ1-2	-	TGCAGTGCTAGAGCCCCAGGGGCGCAAGGCTACACCTTC	CSARAPGAQGYTF
-	TRBV7-9	TRBJ2-5	-	TGTGCCAGCAGCTTAGCGTCGGTATCCGGGACCCAGTACTTC	CASSLASVSGTQYF
-	TRBV28	TRBJ1-1	-	TGTGCCAGCCGCTCCCGGGCCTCCAAAAGGGGCACTGAAGCTTTCTTT	CASRSRASKRGTEAFF
-	TRBV6-1	TRBJ1-5	-	TGTGCCAGCAGTCCCCGCTCCGGTAGCAATCAGCCCCAGCATTTT	CASSPRSGSNQPQHF
-	TRBV1	TRBJ1-1	few	TGCACCAGCAGCCAAGAAGCTGAAGCTTTCTTT	CTSSQEAEAFF
-	TRBV24-1	TRBJ2-1	few	TGTGCCACCAGTGACCCGCAGGGTGCCTCCTACAATGAGCAGTTCTTC	CATSDPQGASYNEQFF